Following are 20 T cell receptor beta chains from one sample sequenced in a study of cytomegalovirus exposure and HLA in healthy donors. The PCR was carried out with 60 Vbeta primers and 13 Jbeta primers. Using immunoSEQ multiplex PCR, the repertoire was profiled, and TCRdb retains in-frame clones only, with some absent. The sample lists about 220,000 clones; 65% to 85% were seen once. Sequencing input: PBMCs. The receptors here all came from a boy aged 2 to 10 in good health and CMV-seronegative.

CDR3 residues: CASRGGGYNEQFF. In nucleotides, the CDR3 is TGTGCCAGCAGGGGAGGGGGGTACAATGAGCAGTTCTTC. The J gene is TRBJ2-1, the V gene TRBV9; tentatively, D is TRBD2 (7 bases). Germline V gives CDR1 SGDLS, CDR2 YYNGEE. Trimming took off 5 bases at V and 4 bases at J, with 10 bases between the two ends. This CDR3 is built from 13 residues.

V and J are TRBV27 and TRBJ2-3; the match to TRBD2 covers 10 bases. V shed 5 bases, J shed 6 bases, and the junction held 5 bases outside the gene matches. The CDR3 spans 14 residues. CDR1 and CDR2 (germline): MNHEY, SMNVEV (reference sequence). Written as DNA, the CDR3 is TGTGCCAGCAGTCCTTGGACTAGCGGTGATACGCAGTATTTT. This gives the protein CASSPWTSGDTQYF.

The J gene is TRBJ1-6, the V gene TRBV19, with 8 bases identical to TRBD1. There are 16 residues in the CDR3. V shed 4 bases and J 7 bases; nucleotides not matched to a gene: 9. Germline-derived CDR1 and CDR2 are LNHDA and SQIVND (reference sequence). This chain's CDR3 is CASSTGQGGWNSPLHF. The CDR3 bases are TGTGCCAGTAGTACCGGACAGGGAGGGTGGAATTCACCCCTCCACTTT.

This chain uses TRBV19 with TRBJ1-5; TRBD1 matches at 7 bases. With V trimmed by 7 bases and J by 1 base, 10 bases remained unmatched. The CDR3 loop spans 16 amino acids. Germline V gives CDR1 LNHDA, CDR2 SQIVND (reference sequence). Here the CDR3 DNA reads TGTGCCAGTAAAAACAGGGGAAGAGGGAGCAATCAGCCCCAGCATTTT. This sequence encodes CASKNRGRGSNQPQHF.

The gene calls are TRBV5-8 and TRBJ1-2, with D uncertain. Germline V CDR1 and CDR2: SGHTS, YDEGEE. V shed 1 base and J shed 8 bases, with 21 bases lying between them. The CDR3 has 16 amino acids. CDR3 loop: CASSLWEVAGSRGYTF. The CDR3, as DNA: TGTGCCAGCAGCTTGTGGGAGGTGGCGGGGTCGAGAGGCTACACCTTC.

This clone has a handful of counts. The chain recombines TRBV10-3 with TRBJ1-5; D unclear. The CDR3 is made up of 12 amino acids. The V end was cut by 0 bases, the J end by 8 bases, with 5 bases between. Germline lookup yields CDR1 ENHRY and CDR2 SYGVKD. Here the CDR3 DNA reads TGTGCCATCAGTGAGTCGGAGGAGCCCCAGCATTTT. This sequence encodes CAISESEEPQHF.

This clone was seen only once. This chain joins TRBV30 and TRBJ2-7; 11 bases agree with TRBD2. CDR3 length equals 15 residues. With V trimmed by 3 bases and J by 6 bases, 10 bases remained unmatched. From germline, CDR1 is GTSNPN and CDR2 SVGIG (reference sequence). The CDR3 DNA follows: TGTGCCTGGAGACCACTAGCGGGAGCGGGTAGCGAGCAGTACTTC. It codes for CAWRPLAGAGSEQYF.

This clone has just a few counts. The chain joins TRBV5-5 to TRBJ1-1; tentative D call: TRBD1 (5 bases). Trimming shortened V by 1 base and J by 0 bases, and 13 bases separated the two germline ends. The CDR3 is 16 amino acids. Germline-derived CDR1 and CDR2 are SGHKS and YYEKEE (reference sequence). The CDR3 sequence: CASSLLQGVMNTEAFF. CDR3 sequence (DNA): TGTGCCAGCAGCTTGTTGCAGGGTGTAATGAACACTGAAGCTTTCTTT.

The chain joins TRBV10-3 to TRBJ2-3; D is perhaps TRBD2 (5 bases). Germline CDR1 is ENHRY and CDR2 is SYGVKD. V lost 2 bases, J lost 2 bases, and 14 bases lay in between. The CDR3 runs 16 residues. The CDR3 DNA follows: TGTGCCATCAGTGAGAGGTCGGAGCGGACCACAGATACGCAGTATTTT. Translated, it gives CAISERSERTTDTQYF.

This clone was seen once. V usage is TRBV30 and J usage is TRBJ1-1; possibly TRBD1 for D (6 bases). V lost 2 bases and J 5 bases, leaving 9 bases between the germline ends. Per germline, CDR1 GTSNPN and CDR2 SVGIG (reference sequence). The CDR3 has 12 amino acids. The CDR3 protein is CAWSQGLTEAFF. In nucleotides, the CDR3 is TGTGCCTGGAGTCAGGGGCTTACTGAAGCTTTCTTT.

J is TRBJ2-7 and V is TRBV7-2; TRBD1 matches 11 bases. The V gene's germline CDR1 is SGHTA and CDR2 FQGNSA. Losses at the gene ends were 4 bases for V and 5 bases for J; bases not matched to a gene: 10. This CDR3 is built from 16 residues. The CDR3 reads CASSSRRDRGYHEQYF. Here the CDR3 DNA reads TGTGCCAGCAGCTCCCGCCGGGACAGGGGGTACCACGAGCAGTACTTC. Full variable domain (rest looked up from reference TRBV7-2 and TRBJ2-7): GAGVSQSPSNKVTEKGKDVELRCDPISGHTALYWYRQSLGQGLEFLIYFQGNSAPDKSGLPSDRFSAERTGGSVSTLTIQRTQQEDSAVYLCASSSRRDRGYHEQYFGPGTRLTVT.

The J gene is TRBJ1-6, the V gene TRBV23-1; 11 bases map to TRBD1. TRBV23-1 is an open reading frame whose function is uncertain. The CDR3 contains 14 residues. After removal of 7 bases from V and 7 bases from J, the junction contained 3 bases not matched to a gene. Written as DNA, the CDR3 is TGCGCCAGCACCCGGGACAGGGGGAATTCACCCCTCCACTTT. It translates to CASTRDRGNSPLHF.

The chain recombines TRBV6-5 with TRBJ2-7; 7 nucleotides agree with TRBD1. This CDR3 comprises 15 residues. CDR1 is MNHEY and CDR2 is SVGAGI in the germline V gene. Germline trimming cut 2 bases from V and 1 base from J; bases unmatched to any gene: 5. CDR3 bases: TGTGCCAGCAGTTACGGCCCAGGGGGATCCTACGAGCAGTACTTC. Residues: CASSYGPGGSYEQYF.

Turning to this clone: Mismatch with germline at one junction end may stem from a read error. The rearrangement uses TRBV7-7 and TRBJ2-2; D may be TRBD2 (6 bases). The CDR3 consists of 13 residues. Germline-derived CDR1 and CDR2 are SSHAT and FNYEAQ (reference sequence). In DNA form, the CDR3 reads TGTGCTAGCAGCTTGGACTATTCCGGGGAGCTGTTTTTT. Its translation is CASSLDYSGELFF. The variable domain in full, completed from reference TRBV7-7 and TRBJ2-2, reads GAGVSQSPRYKVTKRGQDVTLRCDPISSHATLYWYQQALGQGPEFLTYFNYEAQPDKSGLPSDRFSAERPEGSISTLTIQRTEQRDSAMYRCASSLDYSGELFFGEGSRLTVL.

V is TRBV15 and J is TRBJ1-2; maybe TRBD1 (6 bases). The length of the CDR3 is 15 residues. The germline V gene encodes CDR1 LNHNV and CDR2 YYDKDF (reference sequence). Trimming pared 3 bases from V and 5 bases from J, leaving 16 bases between. The DNA for the CDR3 is TGTGCCACCAGCAGCCCAATAGGGGGGGCTTATGGCTACACCTTC. Translated: CATSSPIGGAYGYTF.

The chain joins TRBV5-4 to TRBJ2-5; possible D gene TRBD2, 6 bases. The CDR3 runs to 15 residues. CDR1 SGHNT and CDR2 YYREEE come from the germline V gene (reference sequence). V dropped 3 bases and J dropped 2 bases, with 14 bases sitting between them. CDR3 in amino acids: CASSSPTRGQETQYF. The CDR3 bases are TGTGCCAGCAGCTCCCCGACTAGAGGGCAAGAGACCCAGTACTTC.

This rearrangement joins TRBV21-1 to TRBJ2-1; TRBD2 is the table's D call, not checked against the DNA. TRBV21-1 is a pseudogene locus. The CDR3 extends over 18 amino acids. The CDR3 bases are TGTGCCAGCAGCGAAAAATGGGCGGGACCGGACTCCTACAATGAGCAGTTCTTC. It is translated as CASSEKWAGPDSYNEQFF.

The chain is built from TRBV18 and TRBJ2-3, with 7 bases matching TRBD2. V lost 2 bases, J lost 4 bases, and 12 bases stayed unmatched. Germline CDR1 reads KGHSH; CDR2 reads LQKENI. CDR3 length: 17 residues. The CDR3 spells CASSPIGPGGSPDTQYF. The CDR3, as DNA: TGTGCCAGCTCACCAATCGGTCCCGGGGGGAGCCCAGATACGCAGTATTTT.

The V and J genes are TRBV7-9 and TRBJ2-3; 9 nucleotides align to TRBD2. The germline CDR1 and CDR2 sequences are SEHNR and FQNEAQ (reference sequence). The ends lost 5 bases at V and 1 base at J; junction bases unmatched: 10. The CDR3 totals 17 residues. For the CDR3, the DNA is TGTGCCAGCAGCGCTGTAGCGGGGACTAGCCGCACAGATACGCAGTATTTT. It translates to CASSAVAGTSRTDTQYF.

V gene TRBV28 combines with J gene TRBJ1-6, with TRBD1 matching 11 bases. V lost 4 bases to trimming and J lost 8 bases; unmatched junction nucleotides: 1. This CDR3 has 14 amino acids. Germline assignment: CDR1 MDHEN and CDR2 SYDVKM. The CDR3 bases are TGTGCCAGCAGTTGGACAGGGGGCGATTCACCCCTCCACTTT. Its protein is CASSWTGGDSPLHF.